Only a few counts were recorded for the clone carrying this TCR beta chain. The data belong to a study of technical replicates of blood from a handful of donors. This CDR3 has 15 residues. Germline-derived CDR1 and CDR2 are LNHDA and SQIVND (reference sequence). V was clipped by 7 bases and J by 6 bases, with 19 bases between them. The table came from immunoSEQ multiplex PCR; TCRdb's copy has only in-frame clones and leaves some out. The sample carries roughly 68,000 clones, roughly 86% recorded once. This chain links TRBV19 with TRBJ2-4, with D unclear. This clonotype originated in a human donor in good health. Some clones in this sample may be carry-over from other donors' samples. Sequencing was performed on PBMCs. CDR3 in amino acids: CASTYSDAPGNIQYF. CDR3 in DNA: TGTGCCAGTACCTATAGTGACGCTCCGGGAAACATTCAGTACTTC. Full variable domain (outside the CDR3, taken from reference TRBV19 and TRBJ2-4): DGGITQSPKYLFRKEGQNVTLSCEQNLNHDAMYWYRQDPGQGLRLIYYSQIVNDFQKGDIAEGYSVSREKKESFPLTVTSAQKNPTAFYLCASTYSDAPGNIQYFGAGTRLSVL.